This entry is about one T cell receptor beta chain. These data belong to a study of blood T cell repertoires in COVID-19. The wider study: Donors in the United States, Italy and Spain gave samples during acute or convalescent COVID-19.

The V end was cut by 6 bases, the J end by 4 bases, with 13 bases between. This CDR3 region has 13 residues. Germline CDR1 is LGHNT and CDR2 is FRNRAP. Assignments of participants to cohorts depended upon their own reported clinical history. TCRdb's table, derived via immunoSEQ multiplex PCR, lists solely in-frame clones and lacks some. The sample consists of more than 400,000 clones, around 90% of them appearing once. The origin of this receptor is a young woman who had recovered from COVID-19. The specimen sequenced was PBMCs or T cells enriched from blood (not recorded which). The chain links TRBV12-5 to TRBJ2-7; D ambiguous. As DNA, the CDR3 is TGTGCTAGTGGCTCCTCGGTGCCGTACGAGCAGTACTTC. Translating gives CASGSSVPYEQYF.